The 21 T cell receptor beta chains presented below share a single source sample, sequenced in a study of T cell clones after liver transplantation. Clones were sequenced by immunoSEQ multiplex PCR, and TCRdb holds only the in-frame ones, with some missing. The sample lists more than 70,000 clones, 75% to 90% occurring once. The sample here was CD4+ T cells from blood, taken at the 22-month timepoint. The source of these receptors is a human patient who received a liver transplant. Some T cells may possibly be graft donor cells.

V is TRBV6-4 and J is TRBJ2-6, with D tentatively TRBD2 (6 bases). Germline V gene lookup returns CDR1 MRHNA and CDR2 SNTAGT. The CDR3 totals 16 residues. Trimming cost V 6 bases and J 2 bases, with 14 bases left between them. The CDR3: CASRREAPTGANVLTF. The CDR3 region has the DNA TGTGCCAGCAGAAGGGAGGCTCCGACTGGGGCCAACGTCCTGACTTTC.

The chain links TRBV28 to TRBJ2-1; perhaps TRBD2 as D (5 bases). Trimming took off 6 bases at V and 7 bases at J, with 22 bases between the two ends. The CDR3 is made up of 16 amino acids. Germline loops: CDR1 MDHEN, CDR2 SYDVKM. The CDR3 region has the DNA TGTGCCAGCAGCCTCGTGGGTAGCGCCAATCAAAATGAGCAGTTCTTC. Translated, it gives CASSLVGSANQNEQFF.

A word on this clone: Sequence at one end of the junction differs from germline and may be a read error. The chain carries TRBV27 and TRBJ2-1, with D hard to call. Germline V gene sequence: CDR1 MNHEY, CDR2 SMNVEV (reference sequence). This CDR3 spans 16 amino acids. CDR3 coding DNA: TGTGCCAGCAGCTTATCCTACAAGGTTGTAGGTCGCCCCGTGTTCTTC. Its protein product is CASSLSYKVVGRPVFF.

About this clone itself: Distinct nucleotide sequences in the sample also encode this CDR3. This chain uses TRBV7-3 with TRBJ1-1; no reliable D call. This CDR3 is 13 amino acids long. Trimming removed 4 bases from V and 3 bases from J, with 9 bases in between. CDR1 and CDR2 (germline): SGHTA, FQGTGA. For the CDR3, the DNA is TGTGCCAGCAGCTCCTCTCGAGACACTGAAGCTTTCTTT. It codes for CASSSSRDTEAFF.

The V and J genes are TRBV5-4 and TRBJ2-3, with 13 bases fitting TRBD2. The CDR3 runs 17 residues. Unmatched junction bases numbered 4, after V lost 3 bases and J lost 0 bases. CDR1 is SGHNT and CDR2 is YYREEE in the germline V gene (reference sequence). CDR3 nucleotide sequence: TGTGCCAGCAGCTCAAGACTAGCGGGAGGAAGCACAGATACGCAGTATTTT. This encodes CASSSRLAGGSTDTQYF.

The V call is TRBV12-5, the J call TRBJ1-2; no clear D. The CDR3 length is 14 residues. V was pared by 6 bases and J by 1 base, with 12 bases between. CDR1 and CDR2 (germline): LGHNT, FRNRAP. CDR3 nucleotide sequence: TGTGCTAGTGGCCCCCCTATTTTTAACTATGGCTACACCTTC. Its translation: CASGPPIFNYGYTF.

This chain connects TRBV7-2 to TRBJ2-1; 7 nucleotides align to TRBD1. Germline assignment: CDR1 SGHTA and CDR2 FQGNSA. The CDR3 length is 13 residues. V was pared by 5 bases and J by 9 bases, with 7 bases of the junction left unmatched. For the CDR3, the DNA is TGTGCCAGCAGCGTAAACAGGGGCATTGAGCAGTTCTTC. Translating gives CASSVNRGIEQFF.

V usage is TRBV2 and J usage is TRBJ1-3; D might be TRBD1 (5 bases). Trimming removed 7 bases from V and 0 bases from J, with 10 bases in between. The CDR3 sequence is 14 residues long. In germline, CDR1 is SNHLY, CDR2 FYNNEI. CDR3 in DNA: TGTGCCAGCAAGGGACGGAACTCTGGAAACACCATATATTTT. This translates into CASKGRNSGNTIYF. Complete variable domain (other parts from reference TRBV2 and TRBJ1-3): EPEVTQTPSHQVTQMGQEVILRCVPISNHLYFYWYRQILGQKVEFLVSFYNNEISEKSEIFDDQFSVERPDGSNFTLKIRSTKLEDSAMYFCASKGRNSGNTIYFGEGSWLTVV.

This clone was seen a handful of times. V usage is TRBV4-3 and J usage is TRBJ1-5; D ambiguous. Trimming shortened V by 1 base and J by 6 bases, and 7 bases separated the two germline ends. The CDR3 is made up of 13 amino acids. CDR1 and CDR2 from the germline V gene are LGHNA and YSLEER. Written as DNA, the CDR3 is TGCGCCAGCAGCCAAGGACGAAGTCAGCCCCAGCATTTT. Translated, it gives CASSQGRSQPQHF.

The chain joins TRBV7-2 to TRBJ2-3, with 10 bases aligning to TRBD2. The junction had 8 bases not matched to a gene; V was cut back by 5 bases and J by 3 bases. Germline V gene sequence: CDR1 SGHTA, CDR2 FQGNSA. The CDR3 totals 16 residues. The CDR3 region is CASSGRLAGGTDTQYF. CDR3 bases: TGTGCCAGCAGCGGACGACTAGCGGGTGGAACAGATACGCAGTATTTT.

V and J are TRBV7-8 and TRBJ2-2, with a tentative D call TRBD1 (5 bases). Trimming took 5 bases from V and 0 from J, leaving 13 bases between them. The CDR3 runs 16 residues. The germline gives CDR1 SGHVS, CDR2 FQNEAQ. Written as DNA, the CDR3 is TGTGCCAGCAGCCTTAGGGGCCCCCCGAACACCGGGGAGCTGTTTTTT. Protein: CASSLRGPPNTGELFF.

The rearrangement uses TRBV5-5 and TRBJ1-5; 11 bases agree with TRBD1. Per the germline V gene, CDR1 is SGHKS and CDR2 is YYEKEE (reference sequence). Trimming took 1 base from V and 6 from J; bases not matched to a gene: 6. This CDR3 has 16 residues. CDR3 protein: CASSLSPGTGGQPQHF. The DNA for the CDR3 is TGTGCCAGCAGCTTGTCCCCCGGGACAGGGGGTCAGCCCCAGCATTTT.

The V gene is TRBV30, the J gene TRBJ1-5, with D possibly matching TRBD1 (5 bases). V shed 1 base and J shed 4 bases, with 8 bases lying between them. This CDR3 has 13 residues. Germline V CDR1 and CDR2: GTSNPN, SVGIG (reference sequence). The CDR3 loop is CAWSGQSNQPQHF. CDR3 nucleotide sequence: TGTGCCTGGAGTGGACAGTCTAATCAGCCCCAGCATTTT.

This clone was recorded only once. The rearrangement links TRBV30 to TRBJ1-3; maybe TRBD1 (6 bases). Germline V CDR1 and CDR2: GTSNPN, SVGIG (reference sequence). The CDR3 contains 13 residues. Trimming pared 2 bases from V and 5 bases from J, leaving 10 bases between. CDR3: CAWSPGVRNTIYF. CDR3 in DNA: TGTGCCTGGAGTCCAGGGGTTCGAAACACCATATATTTT.

This clone has just a few counts. The J gene is TRBJ2-3, the V gene TRBV11-2; 11 nucleotides line up with TRBD2. CDR1 and CDR2 (germline): SGHAT, FQNNGV. V lost 5 bases to trimming and J lost 5 bases; unmatched junction nucleotides: 6. CDR3 length equals 15 residues. CDR3 residues: CASSRLAGGGDTQYF. The CDR3 coding sequence is TGTGCCAGCAGCCGTCTAGCGGGAGGTGGAGATACGCAGTATTTT.

The gene calls are TRBV5-4 and TRBJ2-7; possible D gene TRBD2, 5 bases. The germline gives CDR1 SGHNT, CDR2 YYREEE (reference sequence). There are 13 residues in the CDR3. Trimming took 4 bases from V and 2 from J, leaving 10 bases between them. CDR3 coding DNA: TGTGCCAGCAGCCCTTCCGGGGCCTACGAGCAGTACTTC. Encoded protein: CASSPSGAYEQYF.

This CDR3 is CASSLQVNTEAFF. Written as DNA, the CDR3 is TGTGCCAGCAGCTTACAGGTGAACACTGAAGCTTTCTTT. The rearrangement joins TRBV11-2 to TRBJ1-1; D gene uncertain. This CDR3 has 13 amino acids. Trimming stripped 2 bases from V and 0 bases from J, with 4 bases between. Germline loops: CDR1 SGHAT, CDR2 FQNNGV.

This chain uses TRBV9 with TRBJ1-1; possibly TRBD1 for D (5 bases). Trimming took off 0 bases at V and 1 base at J, with 10 bases between the two ends. This CDR3 is built from 15 residues. The V gene's germline CDR1 is SGDLS and CDR2 YYNGEE. The CDR3 coding sequence is TGTGCCAGCAGCGTAGAAGAGGGGAGGAACACTGAAGCTTTCTTT. This codes for CASSVEEGRNTEAFF.

The chain carries TRBV4-1 and TRBJ1-2, with D hard to call. Germline-derived CDR1 and CDR2 are MGHRA and YSYEKL. V gave up 2 bases and J gave up 14 bases, with 15 bases separating them. This CDR3 has 12 residues. CDR3 nucleotides: TGCGCCAGCAGCCAAAACCCAGGCGGGTATACCTTC. Translating it yields CASSQNPGGYTF.

This chain joins TRBV18 and TRBJ2-3, with TRBD1 matching 7 bases. This CDR3 region has 14 residues. V trimming: 8 bases; J trimming: 2 bases; junction bases outside the gene matches: 7. Germline CDR1 is KGHSH and CDR2 is LQKENI. CDR3 DNA: TGTGCCAGCAGTAGACAGGGCTTCACAGATACGCAGTATTTT. It yields the protein CASSRQGFTDTQYF.

This clone was observed a handful of times. In the same sample, other DNA sequences code for this CDR3. The genes are TRBV19 and TRBJ2-2, with TRBD1 matching 8 bases. The ends lost 5 bases at V and 1 base at J; junction bases unmatched: 0. This CDR3 has 14 amino acids. Germline values: CDR1 LNHDA, CDR2 SQIVND (reference sequence). The CDR3 is CASSDRGNTGELFF. CDR3 DNA: TGTGCCAGTAGTGACAGGGGGAACACCGGGGAGCTGTTTTTT.